This TCR beta chain was identified in a study of tumor-infiltrating lymphocytes in primary liver carcinoma. The approximately 20-31 mg bulk tissue piece was not sorted before simultaneous RNA and DNA extraction. With respect to this clonotype: No antigen is known for it. A junction boundary mismatches the germline segment, possibly from a read error.

Study-level findings and limits: There were only about 7.5-25% of top clones found in all five tumor regions.

A primer in the constant region served to generate TCR beta cDNA from 500 ng of total RNA. Three nested multiplex PCR rounds, a slightly modified ARM-PCR, produced the libraries for TCR beta. Primers for the first two PCR rounds were TRBV1-TRBV30 forward primers and a C-beta reverse primer (roughly 10 cycles per round). TCRdb recomputed calls from the multiplex PCR reads with MiXCR, one row per CDR3 protein. The repertoire holds about 50,000 distinct CDR3 sequences, with about 78% as singletons. CDR3 length: 15 residues. Germline V gene lookup returns CDR1 MGHRA and CDR2 YSYEKL. The chain couples TRBV4-1 to TRBJ2-7, with D unclear. Source material: liver tumor tissue from sampling region 5. The subset here: tumor region T5, tumor centre. This TCR derives from a man in his forties with primary liver carcinoma and hepatitis B virus infection. CDR3 region: CTSSQDKALAMVQYF. The CDR3 region has the DNA TGCACCAGCAGCCAAGATAAGGCATTAGCCATGGTGCAGTATTTC.